This T cell receptor beta chain derives from a study of human T cells and chemical hapten exposure. V was cut by 3 bases and J by 2 bases, with 11 bases left in between. This CDR3 has 14 amino acids. TCRdb used MiXCR to reprocess the RACE reads, holding one entry per CDR3 protein. The profile shows tens of thousands of distinct CDR3 sequences, 10% to 13% of them singletons. Time point of the sample: patch test 1, 2 weeks after DPC sensitization. Treatment here: therapeutic diphenylcyclopropenone sensitization with weekly scalp DPC. This clonotype was recorded at least ten times. The receptor was isolated from a woman aged 45-59 years with alopecia areata. Some clones in this sample may be carry-over from other donors' samples. The genes are TRBV12-3 or TRBV12-4 and TRBJ2-7; a possible D gene is TRBD2 (6 bases). Here the sequenced sample was whole blood, taken in connection with sensitization to the hapten diphenylcyclopropenone (DPC). The CDR3: CASSFSGRTYEQYF. The CDR3 DNA follows: TGTGCCAGCAGTTTTTCAGGGAGGACCTACGAGCAGTACTTC.